A selection of T cell receptor beta chains follows, all from one sample in a study of cytomegalovirus exposure and HLA in healthy donors. Measured with immunoSEQ multiplex PCR; TCRdb has only the in-frame clones, and not every one. In total, the table holds some 75,000 clones. Source material: PBMCs. The receptors were gathered from a female donor in good health and CMV-seropositive. Both conserved end residues are part of each CDR3. Fields, in order: D gene, V gene, J gene, CDR3 protein. The D gene is left open where the match is weak.

D: TRBD2; V: TRBV2; J: TRBJ2-3; CDR3: CASSRIRTSGGRTDTQYF
D: NA; V: TRBV5-1; J: TRBJ1-2; CDR3: CASAEAGRGRGVYGYTF
D: TRBD2; V: TRBV11-2; J: TRBJ2-3; CDR3: CASRLGLSGGAGDTQYF
D: NA; V: TRBV30; J: TRBJ2-7; CDR3: CAWSEGDYEQYF
D: TRBD1; V: TRBV19; J: TRBJ2-7; CDR3: CASSIPPRQGASYEQYF
D: TRBD2; V: TRBV4-2; J: TRBJ2-2; CDR3: CASRETGTSRTGELFF
D: NA; V: TRBV10-2; J: TRBJ2-1; CDR3: CASSEIRLNEQFF
D: TRBD1; V: TRBV6-1; J: TRBJ2-2; CDR3: CASRGTGNTGELFF
D: TRBD1; V: TRBV27; J: TRBJ1-2; CDR3: CASSPRDSRRTRGYTF
D: TRBD1; V: TRBV19; J: TRBJ2-2; CDR3: CASSGTGSGELFF
D: NA; V: TRBV10-3; J: TRBJ1-3; CDR3: CAISPGRVTGNTIYF
D: TRBD2; V: TRBV28; J: TRBJ2-7; CDR3: CASSPTQTSGRALAYEQYF
D: TRBD2; V: TRBV19; J: TRBJ2-7; CDR3: CASLAGGPSYEQYF
D: TRBD2; V: TRBV30; J: TRBJ2-3; CDR3: CAWSEGREYLNTQYF
D: TRBD2; V: TRBV14; J: TRBJ2-1; CDR3: CASSPRRLAGMGDNEQFF
D: NA; V: TRBV19; J: TRBJ1-6; CDR3: CASSVPRSPLHF
D: NA; V: TRBV4-1; J: TRBJ2-3; CDR3: CASSQGRGITDTQYF